The 15 T cell receptor beta chains listed next were all sequenced from one sample in a study of blood T cell repertoires in COVID-19. TCRdb's table, derived via immunoSEQ multiplex PCR, lists solely in-frame clones and lacks some. The sample records 250,000 to 350,000 clones, approximately 86% being singletons. Sequenced input: peripheral blood. Every receptor here comes from a man younger than 30 with active or convalescent COVID-19.

The chain carries TRBV2 and TRBJ2-1; 7 bases align to TRBD2. The ends lost 4 bases at V and 0 bases at J; junction bases unmatched: 15. This CDR3 region has 19 residues. Looked up from germline, CDR1 is SNHLY and CDR2 is FYNNEI. In DNA, the CDR3 is TGTGCCAGCAGTGGTGGGACTACTCACAAAGCCGACTCCTACAATGAGCAGTTCTTC. It is translated as CASSGGTTHKADSYNEQFF.

In the case of this clone: One end of the junction does not line up with germline, which may come from a read error. The chain combines TRBV9 with TRBJ1-2; 11 bases agree with TRBD1. The length of the CDR3 is 15 residues. Per germline, CDR1 SGDLS and CDR2 YYNGEE. Written as DNA, the CDR3 is TGTGCCAGCAGTGTAGGACAGGGGGCGCACTATGGCTACACCTTC. Amino acid sequence: CASSVGQGAHYGYTF.

The V call is TRBV28, the J call TRBJ2-3, with a possible D match to TRBD2 (7 bases). Trimming left V 4 bases short and J 6 bases short, with 23 bases between. Looked up from germline, CDR1 is MDHEN and CDR2 is SYDVKM. The CDR3 totals 17 residues. CDR3 DNA: TGTGCCAGCAGTTCCACCCGGGCGGGGGCAACGAGGGATACGCAGTATTTT. It is translated as CASSSTRAGATRDTQYF. The full variable domain, in which reference TRBV28 and TRBJ2-3 provide the parts outside the CDR3, is DVKVTQSSRYLVKRTGEKVFLECVQDMDHENMFWYRQDPGLGLRLIYFSYDVKMKEKGDIPEGYSVSREKKERFSLILESASTNQTSMYLCASSSTRAGATRDTQYFGPGTRLTVL.

The V and J genes are TRBV11-2 and TRBJ2-5; the D is unclear. Germline CDR1 SGHAT, CDR2 FQNNGV. The CDR3 runs 15 residues. V was pared by 1 base and J by 2 bases, with 11 bases between. The CDR3 reads CASSLGYQTQETQYF. For the CDR3, the DNA is TGTGCCAGCAGCTTAGGATACCAAACTCAAGAGACCCAGTACTTC.

This chain connects TRBV5-6 to TRBJ2-3; 9 nucleotides line up with TRBD2. This CDR3 comprises 16 residues. With V trimmed by 0 bases and J by 0 bases, 2 bases remained unmatched. CDR1 and CDR2 from the germline V gene are SGHDT and YYEEEE. The CDR3 region has the DNA TGTGCCAGCAGCTTGGTGCTAGCGGGAAGCACAGATACGCAGTATTTT. This sequence encodes CASSLVLAGSTDTQYF.

The chain has TRBV5-1 and TRBJ2-1, with 8 bases fitting TRBD2. This CDR3 has 15 amino acids. Germline V lookup: CDR1 SGHRS, CDR2 YFSETQ. Trimming at V came to 9 bases and at J to 1 base, leaving 9 bases not matched to a gene. CDR3 DNA sequence: TGCGCCACCGCGACTAGCGTTACATCCTACAATGAGCAGTTCTTC. This codes for CATATSVTSYNEQFF.

V gene TRBV9 combines with J gene TRBJ2-4, with 14 bases that match TRBD2. The trim removed 4 bases at V and 0 bases at J, leaving 6 bases unmatched. The CDR3 runs 18 residues. The V gene's germline CDR1 is SGDLS and CDR2 YYNGEE. The CDR3 region is CASSPGTSGSVAKNIQYF. The CDR3 DNA sequence: TGTGCCAGCAGCCCCGGGACTAGCGGGAGCGTAGCCAAAAACATTCAGTACTTC.

The rearrangement joins TRBV7-3 to TRBJ2-1; TRBD1 matches 11 bases. The CDR3 is 13 amino acids. Germline V gene sequence: CDR1 SGHTA, CDR2 FQGTGA. J lost 9 bases, V lost 5 bases, and 3 bases had no gene match. CDR3 loop: CASSRGTGGEQFF. In DNA form, the CDR3 reads TGTGCCAGCAGCCGCGGGACAGGGGGTGAGCAGTTCTTC.

This rearrangement joins TRBV4-1 to TRBJ2-3; 13 bases align to TRBD2. Trimming took 0 bases from V and 4 from J; bases not matched to a gene: 7. The CDR3 has 18 amino acids. CDR1 is MGHRA and CDR2 is YSYEKL in the germline V gene. The CDR3 bases are TGCGCCAGCAGCCAAGATCGGACTAGCGGGAGCGGGGCAGATACGCAGTATTTT. This codes for CASSQDRTSGSGADTQYF.

The CDR3 bases are TGTGCCAGCAGTTGGTACGGGTTGGGCACAGATACGCAGTATTTT. Translated, it gives CASSWYGLGTDTQYF. V and J are TRBV6-2 or TRBV6-3 and TRBJ2-3; no clear D gene. The CDR3 runs to 15 residues. Germline V gives CDR1 MNHEY, CDR2 SVGEGT. V lost 4 bases, J lost 1 base, and 12 bases lay in between.

V usage is TRBV15 and J usage is TRBJ1-1, with D uncertain. This CDR3 region has 12 residues. Germline loops: CDR1 LNHNV, CDR2 YYDKDF (reference sequence). Trimming removed 8 bases from V and 0 bases from J, with 7 bases in between. The CDR3, as DNA: TGTGCCACCGGAGAGTTGAACACTGAAGCTTTCTTT. Translating gives CATGELNTEAFF.

V usage is TRBV6-5 and J usage is TRBJ2-1; D is possibly TRBD2 (6 bases). The CDR3 has 13 amino acids. Germline V gene lookup returns CDR1 MNHEY and CDR2 SVGAGI. Deletions cut 4 bases from V and 4 bases from J, with 8 bases between. The CDR3 is CASSSGRYNEQFF. The CDR3, as DNA: TGTGCCAGCAGTTCGGGGAGGTACAATGAGCAGTTCTTC.

The chain carries TRBV5-4 and TRBJ2-3; D ambiguous. Per the germline V gene, CDR1 is SGHNT and CDR2 is YYREEE (reference sequence). CDR3 length equals 13 residues. Trimming cost V 3 bases and J 0 bases, with 5 bases left between them. The DNA for the CDR3 is TGTGCCAGCAGCTCTACTAGCACAGATACGCAGTATTTT. Translating it yields CASSSTSTDTQYF.

This chain connects TRBV4-2 to TRBJ2-1, with TRBD1 matching over 11 bases. The germline gives CDR1 LGHNA, CDR2 YNFKEQ. The V segment lost 0 bases and the J segment 7 bases; nucleotides outside the gene matches: 8. This CDR3 spans 17 amino acids. CDR3 bases: TGTGCCAGCAGCCAAGATGGGGGGACAGGGGGTTTAAATGAGCAGTTCTTC. Protein: CASSQDGGTGGLNEQFF.

The sample holds one count of this clone. The genes are TRBV28 and TRBJ2-1; 8 bases fit TRBD2. The ends lost 6 bases at V and 7 bases at J; junction bases unmatched: 11. This CDR3 has 15 amino acids. CDR1 and CDR2 (germline): MDHEN, SYDVKM. CDR3 amino acids: CASSQTSAPTNEQFF. CDR3 coding DNA: TGTGCCAGCAGCCAGACTAGCGCGCCCACGAATGAGCAGTTCTTC.